The 23 T cell receptor beta chains below all came from one sample that was sequenced in a study of a mutant IDH1 vaccine in newly diagnosed glioma (dated by TCRdb to about 2021). Libraries were constructed by the immunoSEQ multiplex PCR assay. TCRdb's version of the immuneACCESS table is confined to in-frame rearrangements and falls short of the full clone set. An unresolved V gene accounts for under half of the shortfall where checked; the remainder is of unknown origin. The sample profile shows about 74,000 clones; around 90% of them were found once. Roughly 2% of the sample belongs to the ten largest clones. This sample's time point label indicates: week 35, safety follow-up. Each vaccine dose was 300 ug of a 20-mer mutant IDH1 peptide in Montanide, given subcutaneously with topical imiquimod. No antigen has been assigned to these receptors. The sequencing used PBMCs, collected from a glioma patient whose treatment included an IDH1 peptide vaccine. The receptors shown here come from a man aged 25 to 40 with glioma.

The J gene is TRBJ1-2, the V gene TRBV7-8, with 7 bases identical to TRBD1. Germline trimming cut 5 bases from V and 13 bases from J; bases unmatched to any gene: 10. CDR3 size: 12 residues. In germline, CDR1 is SGHVS, CDR2 FQNEAQ. CDR3 coding DNA: TGTGCCAGCAGCCCCCGGACAGGAGCGGTCACCTTC. Its translation: CASSPRTGAVTF.

This chain uses TRBV15 with TRBJ1-1; no firm D call. Germline V gives CDR1 LNHNV, CDR2 YYDKDF (reference sequence). The V end was cut by 1 base, the J end by 4 bases, with 13 bases between. This CDR3 spans 15 amino acids. The CDR3 region is CATSRVEEGVTEAFF. The DNA of the CDR3 is TGTGCCACCAGCAGAGTAGAGGAAGGAGTCACTGAAGCTTTCTTT.

This clone was counted once. One end of the junction varies from germline; a read error may be responsible. V and J are TRBV2 and TRBJ2-1; 8 nucleotides align to TRBD2. The V gene's germline CDR1 is SNHLY and CDR2 FYNNEI. This CDR3 is 14 amino acids long. CDR3 protein: CASREAGAYNEQFF. CDR3 DNA: TGTGCCAGCAGGGAAGCGGGGGCCTACAATGAGCAGTTCTTC. The full variable domain, with the rest looked up from reference TRBV2 and TRBJ2-1, is EPEVTQTPSHQVTQMGQEVILRCVPISNHLYFYWYRQILGQKVEFLVSFYNNEISEKSEIFDDQFSVERPDGSNFTLKIRSTKLEDSAMYFCASREAGAYNEQFFGPGTRLTVL.

The chain uses TRBV6-1 and TRBJ2-3, with 9 positions matching TRBD1. Germline lookup yields CDR1 MNHNS and CDR2 SASEGT. V was pared by 2 bases and J by 4 bases, with 4 bases of the junction left unmatched. This CDR3 is 15 amino acids long. The CDR3 is CASSEMDRGADTQYF. CDR3 in DNA: TGTGCCAGCAGTGAAATGGACAGGGGTGCAGATACGCAGTATTTT.

This rearrangement joins TRBV30 to TRBJ1-2; D is uncertain. The germline V gene has CDR1 GTSNPN and CDR2 SVGIG (reference sequence). Trimming shortened V by 0 bases and J by 2 bases, and 7 bases separated the two germline ends. This CDR3 has 13 residues. The CDR3 spells CAWSVSVNYGYTF. CDR3 coding DNA: TGTGCCTGGAGTGTCTCGGTAAACTATGGCTACACCTTC.

V gene TRBV28 combines with J gene TRBJ2-2; D gene uncertain. The CDR3 sequence is 14 residues long. Germline loops: CDR1 MDHEN, CDR2 SYDVKM. V lost 9 bases and J lost 6, with 17 bases in between. CDR3 in DNA: TGTGCCAGACCTACAGCCGACCGGGCCGGGGAGCTGTTTTTT. This gives the protein CARPTADRAGELFF.

The gene calls are TRBV5-1 and TRBJ1-1; D call uncertain. The ends were cut back, 4 bases at V and 2 bases at J, with 18 bases in the middle. Germline V lookup: CDR1 SGHRS, CDR2 YFSETQ. The CDR3 consists of 16 residues. The CDR3: CASSLDQTPINTEAFF. The CDR3 DNA follows: TGCGCCAGCAGCCTTGACCAAACCCCAATAAACACTGAAGCTTTCTTT.

A single count supports this clone. The rearrangement links TRBV5-4 to TRBJ1-2; D is perhaps TRBD1 (5 bases). The V and J ends lost 5 bases and 8 bases respectively, with 13 bases between them. There are 12 residues in the CDR3. Germline-derived CDR1 and CDR2 are SGHNT and YYREEE (reference sequence). In DNA form, the CDR3 reads TGTGCCAGCAGGGTAGGGGCTCGGGGCTACACCTTC. Protein: CASRVGARGYTF.

The V call is TRBV12-2, the J call TRBJ2-2. TRBV12-2 is a pseudogene segment. CDR3 length: 15 residues. The CDR3 sequence is CASRTGTANTGELFF. DNA of the CDR3: TGTGCAAGTCGCACCGGGACGGCGAACACCGGGGAGCTGTTTTTT.

This chain links TRBV28 with TRBJ1-5, with D unresolved. CDR3 length: 13 amino acids. The V end lost 7 bases, the J end lost 7 bases, and 14 bases lay between the germline ends. Per germline, CDR1 MDHEN and CDR2 SYDVKM. DNA of the CDR3: TGTGCCAGCACCCCCCCGTCGGAACAGCCCCAGCATTTT. Translation gives CASTPPSEQPQHF.

A few counts support this clone. This chain links TRBV7-8 with TRBJ1-1; D unclear. CDR3 size: 14 residues. In germline, CDR1 is SGHVS, CDR2 FQNEAQ. Deletions cut 8 bases from V and 0 bases from J, with 13 bases between. The CDR3 DNA follows: TGTGCCAGCCGTAGGGCGGTAATGAACACTGAAGCTTTCTTT. Protein: CASRRAVMNTEAFF.

The chain couples TRBV5-4 to TRBJ2-7, with 8 bases fitting TRBD2. V lost 3 bases, J lost 6 bases, and 5 bases stayed unmatched. The CDR3 spans 13 residues. CDR1 SGHNT and CDR2 YYREEE come from the germline V gene (reference sequence). The CDR3 here is CASSSGLAREQYF. CDR3 coding DNA: TGTGCCAGCAGCTCAGGACTAGCCCGCGAGCAGTACTTC.

The chain has TRBV10-2 and TRBJ2-1; D unresolved. This CDR3 has 13 amino acids. V lost 1 base to trimming and J lost 7 bases, with 8 bases between them. Germline CDR1 is WSHSY and CDR2 is SAAADI. The CDR3 loop reads CASSELAWNEQFF. Written as DNA, the CDR3 is TGCGCCAGCAGTGAGTTAGCTTGGAATGAGCAGTTCTTC.

There are a few counts of this clone. The chain has TRBV13 and TRBJ2-5, with D possibly being TRBD2 (7 bases). V shed 4 bases and J shed 1 base, with 10 bases lying between them. The CDR3 has 14 residues. Looked up from germline, CDR1 is PRHDT and CDR2 is FYEKMQ (reference sequence). The CDR3 DNA reads as TGTGCCAGCAGCTCGGGGGGCTTCCAAGAGACCCAGTACTTC. Amino acids: CASSSGGFQETQYF.

The rearrangement uses TRBV27 and TRBJ2-7, with 9 nucleotides matching TRBD2. There are 14 residues in the CDR3. The junction had 4 bases not matched to a gene; V was cut back by 2 bases and J by 5 bases. Germline-derived CDR1 and CDR2 are MNHEY and SMNVEV (reference sequence). This chain's CDR3 is CASSLVGGRDEQYF. The CDR3 DNA follows: TGTGCCAGCAGTTTAGTTGGCGGGAGGGACGAGCAGTACTTC.

V and J are TRBV7-2 and TRBJ2-5; D gene ambiguous. The CDR3 is 18 amino acids. V was cut by 2 bases and J by 0 bases, with 19 bases left in between. CDR1 is SGHTA and CDR2 is FQGNSA in the germline V gene. The CDR3 sequence is CASSLRRVVVKDQETQYF. DNA of the CDR3: TGTGCCAGCAGCTTACGTAGGGTTGTAGTAAAGGACCAAGAGACCCAGTACTTC.

This chain links TRBV19 with TRBJ2-1; 8 nucleotides line up with TRBD2. The J segment lost 9 bases and the V segment lost 5 bases, leaving 15 bases of the junction unmatched. The CDR3 totals 16 residues. Germline assignment: CDR1 LNHDA and CDR2 SQIVND (reference sequence). CDR3 loop: CASSGMGLVSGSEQFF. CDR3 sequence (DNA): TGTGCCAGTAGTGGTATGGGACTAGTTTCGGGGAGTGAGCAGTTCTTC.

The CDR3 loop is CAITGYYGYTF. CDR3 DNA sequence: TGTGCCATCACAGGGTACTATGGCTACACCTTC. The genes are TRBV10-3 and TRBJ1-2; D perhaps matches TRBD1 (5 bases). Trimming removed 7 bases at V and 3 bases at J, with 6 bases between. This CDR3 spans 11 amino acids. CDR1 ENHRY and CDR2 SYGVKD come from the germline V gene.

The J gene is TRBJ1-2, the V gene TRBV28, with D unresolved. The CDR3 covers 15 residues. CDR1 MDHEN and CDR2 SYDVKM come from the germline V gene. The ends were cut back, 3 bases at V and 1 base at J, with 12 bases in the middle. CDR3 nucleotide sequence: TGTGCCAGCAGTTTTTTCTCCGACTATAACTATGGCTACACCTTC. Protein: CASSFFSDYNYGYTF.

The rearrangement joins TRBV6-6 to TRBJ2-1; D is possibly TRBD1 (6 bases). This CDR3 has 12 amino acids. V lost 6 bases to trimming and J lost 8 bases, with 11 bases between them. Germline assignment: CDR1 MNHNY and CDR2 SVGAGI (reference sequence). CDR3 amino acids: CASSYRDYEQFF. The CDR3 DNA reads as TGTGCCAGCAGCTACAGGGATTATGAGCAGTTCTTC.

This clone was counted once. The chain employs TRBV11-2 and TRBJ1-2; D is undetermined. CDR3 length: 13 residues. Germline lookup yields CDR1 SGHAT and CDR2 FQNNGV. Trimming stripped 3 bases from V and 2 bases from J, with 7 bases between. DNA of the CDR3: TGTGCCAGCAGCTTTGGCAGAAACTATGGCTACACCTTC. This codes for CASSFGRNYGYTF.

This chain joins TRBV7-2 and TRBJ2-2; 8 nucleotides agree with TRBD2. V was clipped by 5 bases and J by 3 bases; unmatched bases: 8. Germline V gives CDR1 SGHTA, CDR2 FQGNSA. CDR3 length: 16 amino acids. CDR3 in DNA: TGTGCCAGCAGCCCAGGCGGCGGGGGGTACACCGGGGAGCTGTTTTTT. Translating gives CASSPGGGGYTGELFF.

The gene calls are TRBV7-2 and TRBJ2-5; perhaps D is TRBD1 or TRBD2 (6 bases each). CDR3 length: 16 amino acids. Germline assignment: CDR1 SGHTA and CDR2 FQGNSA. Trimming shortened V by 1 base and J by 1 base, and 13 bases separated the two germline ends. The chain's CDR3 is CASSLGGAGPQETQYF. The CDR3 region has the DNA TGTGCCAGCAGCTTAGGGGGGGCGGGGCCCCAAGAGACCCAGTACTTC.